A single sample gave rise to the 11 T cell receptor beta chains below, sequenced in a study of graft-versus-host responses after intestinal transplantation (dated by TCRdb to about 2021). These receptors are not linked to any known antigen. The sample's time point label, in plain terms: cells obtained before transplantation from donor or recipient. The library was produced with the immunoSEQ multiplex PCR assay. The table was pulled from immuneACCESS by TCRdb, which kept in-frame rearrangements only. Such tables lose some clones; where checked, under half of the loss comes from unresolved V genes, and the rest has no known cause. The sample includes 50,000 to 75,000 clones, with approximately 94% observed a single time. About 0.4% of the sample lies in the top ten. The material was unstimulated CD4+ T cells sorted from spleen or lymph node cells, obtained before transplant. These receptors came from a human donor who was the organ donor for an intestinal transplant.

The rearrangement joins TRBV10-2 to TRBJ2-1, with TRBD2 identical over 7 bases. Germline V gives CDR1 WSHSY, CDR2 SAAADI. The CDR3 sequence is 14 residues long. The ends lost 4 bases at V and 3 bases at J; junction bases unmatched: 3. For the CDR3, the DNA is TGCGCCAGCAGTGCCGGGACTATCTACAATGAGCAGTTCTTC. This codes for CASSAGTIYNEQFF.

The V and J genes are TRBV5-1 and TRBJ2-7, with 8 bases lining up with TRBD1. The ends lost 2 bases at V and 2 bases at J; junction bases unmatched: 3. The germline gives CDR1 SGHRS, CDR2 YFSETQ. The CDR3 is made up of 14 amino acids. The CDR3, as DNA: TGCGCCAGCAGCTTAGGACAGGGCCCCTACGAGCAGTACTTC. Translating gives CASSLGQGPYEQYF.

The genes are TRBV19 and TRBJ2-1; the match to TRBD2 covers 14 bases. Germline-derived CDR1 and CDR2 are LNHDA and SQIVND (reference sequence). This CDR3 contains 14 residues. After removal of 5 bases from V and 10 bases from J, the junction contained 4 bases not matched to a gene. The chain's CDR3 is CASSSGTSGGEQFF. CDR3 bases: TGTGCCAGTAGTTCGGGGACTAGCGGGGGAGAGCAGTTCTTC.

This chain uses TRBV29-1 with TRBJ1-1; 10 bases fit TRBD1. Trimming removed 6 bases from V and 3 bases from J; junction bases left unmatched: 1. Germline-derived CDR1 and CDR2 are SQVTM and ANQGSEA. This CDR3 comprises 12 residues. The CDR3: CSVGQGYTEAFF. DNA for the CDR3: TGCAGCGTGGGACAGGGGTACACTGAAGCTTTCTTT.

The CDR3 spells CASSRTGAYQETQYF. The CDR3, as DNA: TGTGCCAGCAGCCGGACAGGGGCTTACCAAGAGACCCAGTACTTC. The V and J genes are TRBV4-2 and TRBJ2-5; TRBD1 agrees at 9 bases. J was trimmed by 0 bases and V by 4 bases; bases with no gene match: 3. The CDR3 extends over 15 amino acids. CDR1 and CDR2 from the germline V gene are LGHNA and YNFKEQ.

A single count supports this clone. DNA of the CDR3: TGTGCCAGCAGCTTAGGAGGGACAGGGAGCCACGAGCAGTACTTC. Encoded protein: CASSLGGTGSHEQYF. The chain couples TRBV11-2 to TRBJ2-7; TRBD1 agrees at 9 bases. The CDR3 loop spans 15 amino acids. The germline V gene encodes CDR1 SGHAT and CDR2 FQNNGV. With 1 base clipped from V and 5 bases from J, the junction kept 6 bases outside the gene matches.

The CDR3 coding sequence is TGTGCCAGCAGCGTAGAGGACAGCTGGACAGATACGCAGTATTTT. Amino acids: CASSVEDSWTDTQYF. This chain joins TRBV9 and TRBJ2-3; D perhaps matches TRBD1 (6 bases). CDR3 size: 15 residues. The V end lost 0 bases, the J end lost 3 bases, and 11 bases lay between the germline ends. Germline-derived CDR1 and CDR2 are SGDLS and YYNGEE.

The V call is TRBV27, the J call TRBJ2-3, with TRBD2 matching over 8 bases. CDR3 length equals 15 residues. V was clipped by 4 bases and J by 5 bases; unmatched bases: 8. Germline V lookup: CDR1 MNHEY, CDR2 SMNVEV (reference sequence). The CDR3 here is CASSSQGLGGDTQYF. DNA for the CDR3: TGTGCCAGCAGTTCCCAGGGACTAGGGGGAGATACGCAGTATTTT.

V usage is TRBV18 and J usage is TRBJ2-3; no clear D. This CDR3 spans 13 amino acids. The V end was cut by 3 bases, the J end by 0 bases, with 4 bases between. CDR1 and CDR2 (germline): KGHSH, LQKENI. The DNA for the CDR3 is TGTGCCAGCTCACCGGACAGCACAGATACGCAGTATTTT. Protein sequence: CASSPDSTDTQYF.

This sequence joins TRBV7-3 and TRBJ2-3, with TRBD2 matching 10 bases. The CDR3 runs 15 residues. Unmatched junction bases numbered 7, after V lost 1 base and J lost 9 bases. In germline, CDR1 is SGHTA, CDR2 FQGTGA. Here the CDR3 reads CASSLIAGGGETQYF. The CDR3 bases are TGTGCCAGCAGCTTAATAGCGGGGGGAGGAGAGACGCAGTATTTT.

A few counts support this clone. The V call is TRBV19, the J call TRBJ1-6; 7 nucleotides line up with TRBD1. The CDR3 contains 18 residues. Germline V gene sequence: CDR1 LNHDA, CDR2 SQIVND (reference sequence). J was trimmed by 0 bases and V by 3 bases; bases with no gene match: 8. This CDR3 reads CASSIGQAFPSYNSPLHF. CDR3 DNA: TGTGCCAGTAGTATTGGACAGGCGTTCCCCTCCTATAATTCACCCCTCCACTTT. Full variable domain (remainder filled in from reference TRBV19 and TRBJ1-6): DGGITQSPKYLFRKEGQNVTLSCEQNLNHDAMYWYRQDPGQGLRLIYYSQIVNDFQKGDIAEGYSVSREKKESFPLTVTSAQKNPTAFYLCASSIGQAFPSYNSPLHFGNGTRLTVT.